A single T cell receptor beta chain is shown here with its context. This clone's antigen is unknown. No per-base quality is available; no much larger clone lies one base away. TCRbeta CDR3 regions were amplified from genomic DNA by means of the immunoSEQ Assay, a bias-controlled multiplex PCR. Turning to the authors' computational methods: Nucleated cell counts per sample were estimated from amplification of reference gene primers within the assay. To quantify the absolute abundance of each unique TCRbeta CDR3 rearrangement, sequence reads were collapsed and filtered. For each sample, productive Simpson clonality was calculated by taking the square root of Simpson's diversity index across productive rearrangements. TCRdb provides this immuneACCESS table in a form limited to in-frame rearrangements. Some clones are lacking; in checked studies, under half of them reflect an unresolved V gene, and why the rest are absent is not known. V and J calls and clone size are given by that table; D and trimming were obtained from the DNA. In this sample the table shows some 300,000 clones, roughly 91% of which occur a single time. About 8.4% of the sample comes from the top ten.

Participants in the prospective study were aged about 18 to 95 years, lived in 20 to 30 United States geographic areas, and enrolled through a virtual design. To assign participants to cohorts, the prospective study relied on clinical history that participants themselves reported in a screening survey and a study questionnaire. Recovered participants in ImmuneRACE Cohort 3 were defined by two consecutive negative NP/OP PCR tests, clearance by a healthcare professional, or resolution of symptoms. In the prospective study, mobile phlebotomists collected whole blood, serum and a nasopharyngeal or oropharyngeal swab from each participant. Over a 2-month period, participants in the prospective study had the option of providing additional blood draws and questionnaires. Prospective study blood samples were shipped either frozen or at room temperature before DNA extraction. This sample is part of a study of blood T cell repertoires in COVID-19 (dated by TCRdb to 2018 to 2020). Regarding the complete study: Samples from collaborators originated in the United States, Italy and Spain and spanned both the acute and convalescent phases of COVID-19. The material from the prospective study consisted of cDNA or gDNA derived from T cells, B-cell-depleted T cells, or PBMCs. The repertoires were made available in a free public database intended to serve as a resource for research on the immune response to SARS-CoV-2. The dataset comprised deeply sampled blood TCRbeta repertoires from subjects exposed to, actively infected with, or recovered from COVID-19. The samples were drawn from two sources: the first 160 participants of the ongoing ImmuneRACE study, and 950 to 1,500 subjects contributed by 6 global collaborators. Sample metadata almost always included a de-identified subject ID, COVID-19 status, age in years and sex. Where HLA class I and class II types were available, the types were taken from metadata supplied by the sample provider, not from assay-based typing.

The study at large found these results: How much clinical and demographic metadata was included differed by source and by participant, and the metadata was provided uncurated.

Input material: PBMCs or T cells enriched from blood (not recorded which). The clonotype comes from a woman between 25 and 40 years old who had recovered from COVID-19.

The CDR3 region has the sequence CSVASPGEKLFF. The base sequence is TGCAGCGTAGCTAGTCCCGGCGAAAAACTGTTTTTT. Recombination connected TRBV29-1 to TRBJ1-4; the D gene cannot be resolved reliably. CDR1 and CDR2 (SQVTM, ANQGSEA) derive from the germline V gene. The junction shows trimming of 6 bases on V and 8 bases on J, plus 13 bases between the germline ends. Counted from cysteine to phenylalanine, this CDR3 has 12 amino acids. CDR3 DNA is the only sequence kept; it has 36 bases, read in frame from the first base.